These 19 T cell receptor beta chains were all obtained from the same sample, sequenced in a study of control samples from healthy donors and cancer patients. Some clones are missing from TCRdb's copy, which holds only in-frame ones; the method was immunoSEQ multiplex PCR. The profile shows about 98,000 clones, around 80% of them singletons. Sequenced sample: blood. The receptors originated from a man between 60 and 75 years old in good health.

This chain links TRBV7-8 with TRBJ2-1, with 10 bases identical to TRBD1. This CDR3 contains 13 residues. Germline V CDR1 and CDR2: SGHVS, FQNEAQ. J was trimmed by 16 bases and V by 4 bases; bases with no gene match: 10. The CDR3 nucleotides are TGTGCCAGCAGCTCCACCGGACAGGGGGGAGAATTCTTC. This encodes CASSSTGQGGEFF.

This clone was counted only a few times. The DNA of the CDR3 is TGTGCCAGTAGTGAAGCGGGAAGCCACGAGCAGTACTTC. Amino acid sequence: CASSEAGSHEQYF. V and J are TRBV19 and TRBJ2-7; 7 positions agree with TRBD2. This CDR3 region has 13 residues. V shed 5 bases, J shed 5 bases, and the junction held 6 bases outside the gene matches. Germline CDR1 and CDR2: LNHDA and SQIVND (reference sequence).

The chain joins TRBV7-8 to TRBJ2-3, with 7 bases lining up with TRBD2. This CDR3 region has 15 residues. CDR1 is SGHVS and CDR2 is FQNEAQ in the germline V gene. V trimming: 5 bases; J trimming: 2 bases; junction bases outside the gene matches: 7. CDR3 sequence reads: CASSPRDYPTDTQYF. DNA for the CDR3: TGTGCCAGCAGCCCTCGGGACTACCCCACAGATACGCAGTATTTT. Complete variable domain (other parts from reference TRBV7-8 and TRBJ2-3): GAGVSQSPRYKVAKRGQDVALRCDPISGHVSLFWYQQALGQGPEFLTYFQNEAQLDKSGLPSDRFFAERPEGSVSTLKIQRTQQEDSAVYLCASSPRDYPTDTQYFGPGTRLTVL.

This clone was found once. The chain couples TRBV15 to TRBJ1-5; D unclear. V was pared by 1 base and J by 2 bases, with 15 bases between. The germline V gene has CDR1 LNHNV and CDR2 YYDKDF (reference sequence). This CDR3 comprises 17 residues. This CDR3 reads CATSRGNQADGNQPQHF. DNA for the CDR3: TGTGCCACCAGCAGAGGAAATCAGGCTGATGGCAATCAGCCCCAGCATTTT.

The genes are TRBV7-3 and TRBJ2-3; 13 positions agree with TRBD2. The CDR3 runs 16 residues. Trimming at V came to 4 bases and at J to 5 bases, leaving 6 bases not matched to a gene. Germline assignment: CDR1 SGHTA and CDR2 FQGTGA. The CDR3 DNA reads TGTGCCAGCAGCTCCGGACTAGCGGGGGCCCTAGATACGCAGTATTTT. Amino acid sequence: CASSSGLAGALDTQYF. Drawing the rest from reference TRBV7-3 and TRBJ2-3, the complete variable domain is GAGVSQTPSNKVTEKGKYVELRCDPISGHTALYWYRQSLGQGPEFLIYFQGTGAADDSGLPNDRFFAVRPEGSVSTLKIQRTERGDSAVYLCASSSGLAGALDTQYFGPGTRLTVL.

Only one count was recorded for this clone. DNA for the CDR3: TGTGCCAGCGGAAAGTCACAGGGCTTTGGGGAGACCCAGTACTTC. The encoded protein is CASGKSQGFGETQYF. The chain joins TRBV14 to TRBJ2-5; TRBD1 is a possible D gene (6 bases). Germline V gene data show CDR1 as SGHDN and CDR2 as FVKESK. This CDR3 is 15 amino acids long. V lost 8 bases and J lost 5, with 21 bases in between.

This clone was seen once. The V and J genes are TRBV9 and TRBJ1-3; 9 nucleotides align to TRBD1. Germline V gene lookup returns CDR1 SGDLS and CDR2 YYNGEE. The V and J ends lost 4 bases and 0 bases, in that order; junction bases with no gene match: 2. The CDR3 sequence is 15 residues long. CDR3 in DNA: TGTGCCAGCAGCCAGGACAGGGGCTCTGGAAACACCATATATTTT. This encodes CASSQDRGSGNTIYF.

The rearrangement uses TRBV3-1 (or the pseudogene TRBV3-2) and TRBJ2-2, with 8 positions matching TRBD1. J was trimmed by 3 bases and V by 5 bases; bases with no gene match: 5. Germline V gene lookup returns CDR1 LGHDT and CDR2 YNNKEL (reference sequence). The CDR3 loop spans 15 amino acids. The CDR3 here is CASSYGTGHTGELFF. As DNA, the CDR3 is TGTGCCAGCAGCTACGGGACAGGCCACACCGGGGAGCTGTTTTTT.

This clone came up a few times. The chain joins TRBV5-6 to TRBJ2-7; D is ambiguous. Germline CDR1 and CDR2: SGHDT and YYEEEE. V lost 0 bases and J 6 bases, leaving 4 bases between the germline ends. This CDR3 comprises 11 residues. In DNA, the CDR3 is TGTGCCAGCAGCTTGGCCTCCGAGCAGTACTTC. This encodes CASSLASEQYF. The full variable domain, completed using reference TRBV5-6 and TRBJ2-7, is DAGVTQSPTHLIKTRGQQVTLRCSPKSGHDTVSWYQQALGQGPQFIFQYYEEEERQRGNFPDRFSGHQFPNYSSELNVNALLLGDSALYLCASSLASEQYFGPGTRLTVT.

This clone was observed a handful of times. V gene TRBV5-1 combines with J gene TRBJ2-1, with TRBD2 as a possible D gene (7 bases). There are 15 residues in the CDR3. The V end was cut by 3 bases, the J end by 5 bases, with 15 bases between. Germline lookup yields CDR1 SGHRS and CDR2 YFSETQ. CDR3 DNA sequence: TGCGCCAGCAGCTGGGCTGGGGGGGCGAACAATGAGCAGTTCTTC. Protein product: CASSWAGGANNEQFF.

The chain carries TRBV30 and TRBJ1-1, with D unclear. The V and J ends lost 0 bases and 1 base respectively, with 9 bases between them. The CDR3 length is 14 residues. Germline-derived CDR1 and CDR2 are GTSNPN and SVGIG (reference sequence). CDR3 region: CAWSVLPANTEAFF. DNA for the CDR3: TGTGCCTGGAGTGTACTCCCAGCGAACACTGAAGCTTTCTTT. The variable domain in full, completed from reference TRBV30 and TRBJ1-1, reads SQTIHQWPATLVQPVGSPLSLECTVEGTSNPNLYWYRQAAGRGLQLLFYSVGIGQISSEVPQNLSASRPQDRQFILSSKKLLLSDSGFYLCAWSVLPANTEAFFGQGTRLTVV.

The V call is TRBV18, the J call TRBJ1-5; D is perhaps TRBD1 (5 bases). V lost 4 bases, J lost 7 bases, and 11 bases lay in between. The CDR3 totals 13 residues. CDR1 is KGHSH and CDR2 is LQKENI in the germline V gene. DNA for the CDR3: TGTGCCAGCTCACTAGGGGTCGGGCAGCCCCAGCATTTT. Protein sequence: CASSLGVGQPQHF.

V gene TRBV5-6 combines with J gene TRBJ2-3, with 7 bases that match TRBD2. Trimming removed 4 bases from V and 3 bases from J; junction bases left unmatched: 8. The CDR3 covers 15 residues. Germline V gene lookup returns CDR1 SGHDT and CDR2 YYEEEE. In nucleotides, the CDR3 is TGTGCCAGCAGCCCCATGGGGGGGGGTACAGATACGCAGTATTTT. Amino acids: CASSPMGGGTDTQYF.

Worth noting for this clone: Distinct nucleotide sequences in the sample also encode this CDR3. The CDR3 nucleotides are TGCAGCGTGCGACAGGGGGGTAGCAATCAGCCCCAGCATTTT. Translation gives CSVRQGGSNQPQHF. The chain combines TRBV29-1 with TRBJ1-5; TRBD1 aligns across 9 bases. V shed 6 bases and J 0 bases; nucleotides not matched to a gene: 3. The CDR3 runs to 14 residues. CDR1 is SQVTM, CDR2 ANQGSEA, per germline.

This chain links TRBV15 with TRBJ1-5; D gene uncertain. V gave up 0 bases and J gave up 4 bases, with 4 bases separating them. CDR1 is LNHNV and CDR2 is YYDKDF in the germline V gene (reference sequence). The CDR3 totals 13 residues. This CDR3 reads CATSRDKNQPQHF. The CDR3 bases are TGTGCCACCAGCAGAGATAAAAATCAGCCCCAGCATTTT.

This chain links TRBV20-1 with TRBJ2-7; D is unresolved. This CDR3 is 12 amino acids long. Germline values: CDR1 DFQATT, CDR2 SNEGSKA (reference sequence). V gave up 3 bases and J gave up 5 bases, with 11 bases separating them. CDR3 nucleotide sequence: TGCAGTGCTAGTATAGGGCCCCACGAGCAGTACTTC. Protein sequence: CSASIGPHEQYF.

This clone was detected only once. V and J are TRBV19 and TRBJ2-2; tentative D call: TRBD1 (6 bases). Per germline, CDR1 LNHDA and CDR2 SQIVND (reference sequence). Between the trimmed V and J ends, which lost 6 bases and 4 bases, there was a span of 15 bases. The CDR3 contains 15 residues. The CDR3 here is CASSPPQGTTGELFF. The CDR3 nucleotides are TGTGCCAGTAGCCCCCCACAGGGCACCACCGGGGAGCTGTTTTTT. Based on the CDR3 plus reference TRBV19 and TRBJ2-2, the full variable domain is DGGITQSPKYLFRKEGQNVTLSCEQNLNHDAMYWYRQDPGQGLRLIYYSQIVNDFQKGDIAEGYSVSREKKESFPLTVTSAQKNPTAFYLCASSPPQGTTGELFFGEGSRLTVL.

This chain joins TRBV3-1 (or the pseudogene TRBV3-2) and TRBJ2-7; D may be TRBD2 (5 bases). The V end lost 0 bases, the J end lost 7 bases, and 13 bases lay between the germline ends. This CDR3 spans 14 amino acids. CDR1 is LGHDT, CDR2 YNNKEL, per germline (reference sequence). CDR3 sequence: CASSQDEGWREQYF. In DNA, the CDR3 is TGTGCCAGCAGCCAAGATGAGGGCTGGCGGGAGCAGTACTTC.

The chain employs TRBV29-1 and TRBJ2-2; D unresolved. The CDR3 runs 15 residues. Trimming took 0 bases from V and 6 from J, leaving 14 bases between them. Germline CDR1 and CDR2: SQVTM and ANQGSEA. CDR3: CSVEDRVYSAGELFF. The CDR3 DNA reads TGCAGCGTTGAAGATCGCGTCTACAGCGCCGGGGAGCTGTTTTTT.